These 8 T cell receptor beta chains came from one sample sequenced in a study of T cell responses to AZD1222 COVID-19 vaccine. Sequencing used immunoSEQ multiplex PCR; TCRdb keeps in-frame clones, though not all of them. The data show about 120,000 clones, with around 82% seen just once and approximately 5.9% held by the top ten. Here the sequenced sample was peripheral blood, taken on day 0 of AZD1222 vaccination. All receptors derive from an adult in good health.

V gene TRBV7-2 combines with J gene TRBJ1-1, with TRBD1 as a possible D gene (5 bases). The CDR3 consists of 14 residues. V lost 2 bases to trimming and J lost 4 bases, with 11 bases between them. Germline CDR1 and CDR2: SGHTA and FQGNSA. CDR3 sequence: CASSLQRGGTEAFF. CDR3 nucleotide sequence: TGTGCCAGCAGCTTACAAAGGGGCGGCACTGAAGCTTTCTTT.

The CDR3 spells CASSYYGTGVTEAFF. CDR3 nucleotides: TGTGCCAGCAGTTACTACGGGACAGGGGTCACTGAAGCTTTCTTT. The chain links TRBV6-2 or TRBV6-3 to TRBJ1-1, with 10 bases that match TRBD1. The CDR3 has 15 amino acids. Germline CDR1 MNHEY, CDR2 SVGEGT. J lost 4 bases, V lost 1 base, and 3 bases had no gene match.

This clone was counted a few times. CDR3 DNA sequence: TGTGCCATCAAGGACACGGAGAATTCACCCCTCCACTTT. Translating gives CAIKDTENSPLHF. The chain carries TRBV6-5 and TRBJ1-6; perhaps TRBD1 as D (5 bases). Germline CDR1 MNHEY, CDR2 SVGAGI. Trimming shortened V by 10 bases and J by 7 bases, and 14 bases separated the two germline ends. The CDR3 has 13 residues.

CDR3 bases: TGTGCCAGCAGTGTAGGACACCCCTACGAGCAGTACTTC. It translates to CASSVGHPYEQYF. The chain couples TRBV27 to TRBJ2-7, with TRBD1 as a possible D gene (5 bases). This CDR3 has 13 residues. V was shortened by 5 bases and J by 2 bases, with 10 bases between the two germline ends. Germline values: CDR1 MNHEY, CDR2 SMNVEV (reference sequence).

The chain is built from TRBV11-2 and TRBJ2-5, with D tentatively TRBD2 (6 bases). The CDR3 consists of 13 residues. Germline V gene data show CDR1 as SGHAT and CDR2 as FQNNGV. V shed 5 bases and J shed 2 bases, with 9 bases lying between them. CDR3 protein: CASSAGRQETQYF. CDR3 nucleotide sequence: TGTGCCAGCAGCGCGGGGCGACAAGAGACCCAGTACTTC.

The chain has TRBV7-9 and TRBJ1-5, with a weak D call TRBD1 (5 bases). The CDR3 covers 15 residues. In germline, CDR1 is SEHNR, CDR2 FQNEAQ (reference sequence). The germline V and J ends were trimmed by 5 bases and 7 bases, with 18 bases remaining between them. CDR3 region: CASSPGEGVVQPQHF. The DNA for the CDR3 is TGTGCCAGCAGCCCCGGGGAAGGGGTGGTACAGCCCCAGCATTTT.

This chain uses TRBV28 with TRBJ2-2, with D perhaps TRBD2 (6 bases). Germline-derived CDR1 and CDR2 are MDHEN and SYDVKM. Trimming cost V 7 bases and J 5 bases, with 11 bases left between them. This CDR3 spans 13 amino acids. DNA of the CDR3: TGTGCCAGCATCTATCGGGAGACCGGGGAGCTGTTTTTT. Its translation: CASIYRETGELFF. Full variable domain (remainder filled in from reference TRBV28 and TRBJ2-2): DVKVTQSSRYLVKRTGEKVFLECVQDMDHENMFWYRQDPGLGLRLIYFSYDVKMKEKGDIPEGYSVSREKKERFSLILESASTNQTSMYLCASIYRETGELFFGEGSRLTVL.

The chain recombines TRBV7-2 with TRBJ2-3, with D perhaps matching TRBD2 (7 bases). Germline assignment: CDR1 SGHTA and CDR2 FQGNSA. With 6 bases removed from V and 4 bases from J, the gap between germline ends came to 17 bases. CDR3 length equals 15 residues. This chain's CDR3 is CASRDYGGASDTQYF. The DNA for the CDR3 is TGTGCCAGCAGGGACTATGGGGGGGCCTCAGATACGCAGTATTTT.